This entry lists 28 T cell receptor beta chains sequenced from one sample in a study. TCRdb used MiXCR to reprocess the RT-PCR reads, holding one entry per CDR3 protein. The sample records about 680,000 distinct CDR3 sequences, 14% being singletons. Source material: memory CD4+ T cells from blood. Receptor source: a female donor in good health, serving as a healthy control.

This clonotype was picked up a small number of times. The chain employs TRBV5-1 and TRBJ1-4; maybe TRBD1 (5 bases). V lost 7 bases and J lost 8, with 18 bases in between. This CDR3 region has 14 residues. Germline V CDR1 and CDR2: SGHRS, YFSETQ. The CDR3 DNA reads TGCGCCAGCGGGCGGGGGGTCGGTGAAGAAAAACTGTTTTTT. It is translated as CASGRGVGEEKLFF.

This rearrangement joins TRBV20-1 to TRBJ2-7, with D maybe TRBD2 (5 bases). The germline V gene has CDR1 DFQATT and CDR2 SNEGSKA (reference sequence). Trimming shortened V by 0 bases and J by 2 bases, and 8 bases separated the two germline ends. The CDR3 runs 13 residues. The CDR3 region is CSAREGLAYEQYF. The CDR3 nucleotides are TGCAGTGCTAGAGAAGGACTTGCCTACGAGCAGTACTTC.

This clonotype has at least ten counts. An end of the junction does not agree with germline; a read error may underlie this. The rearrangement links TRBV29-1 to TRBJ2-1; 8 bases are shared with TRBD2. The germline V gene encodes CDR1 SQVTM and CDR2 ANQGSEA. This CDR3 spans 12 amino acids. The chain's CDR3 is CSVEDRGGERHF. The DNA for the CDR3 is TGCAGCGTTGAAGATCGGGGGGGTGAACGGCACTTC.

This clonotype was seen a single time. For the CDR3, the DNA is TGTGCCAGCAGCTTTTGGGACAATCAGCCCCAGCATTTT. This translates into CASSFWDNQPQHF. V gene TRBV5-5 combines with J gene TRBJ1-5, with D unresolved. Trimming stripped 2 bases from V and 3 bases from J, with 6 bases between. This CDR3 region has 13 residues. CDR1 is SGHKS and CDR2 is YYEKEE in the germline V gene (reference sequence).

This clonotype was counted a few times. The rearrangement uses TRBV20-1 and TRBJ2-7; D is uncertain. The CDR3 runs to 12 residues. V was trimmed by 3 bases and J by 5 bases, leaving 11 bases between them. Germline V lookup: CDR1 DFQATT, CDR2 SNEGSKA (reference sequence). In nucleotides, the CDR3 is TGCAGTGCTAGGAAACCGAACCACGAGCAGTACTTC. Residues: CSARKPNHEQYF.

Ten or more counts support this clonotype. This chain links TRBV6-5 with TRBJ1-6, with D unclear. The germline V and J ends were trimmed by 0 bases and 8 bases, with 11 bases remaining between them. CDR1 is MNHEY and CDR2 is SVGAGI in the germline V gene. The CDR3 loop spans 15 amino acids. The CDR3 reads CASSYSISWDSPLHF. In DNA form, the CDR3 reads TGTGCCAGCAGTTACTCGATCTCATGGGATTCACCCCTCCACTTT.

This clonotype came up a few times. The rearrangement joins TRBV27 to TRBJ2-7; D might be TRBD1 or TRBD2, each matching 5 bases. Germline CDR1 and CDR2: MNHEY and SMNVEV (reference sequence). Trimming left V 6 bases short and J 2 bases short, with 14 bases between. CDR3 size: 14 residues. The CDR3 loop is CASSFKGRTYEQYF. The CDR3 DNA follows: TGTGCCAGCAGCTTTAAGGGGAGAACCTACGAGCAGTACTTC.

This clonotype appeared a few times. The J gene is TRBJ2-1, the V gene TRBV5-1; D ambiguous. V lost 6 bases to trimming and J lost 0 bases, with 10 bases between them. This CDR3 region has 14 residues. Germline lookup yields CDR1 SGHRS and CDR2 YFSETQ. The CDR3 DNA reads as TGCGCCAGCATGTCGGCCAGCTCCTACAATGAGCAGTTCTTC. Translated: CASMSASSYNEQFF.

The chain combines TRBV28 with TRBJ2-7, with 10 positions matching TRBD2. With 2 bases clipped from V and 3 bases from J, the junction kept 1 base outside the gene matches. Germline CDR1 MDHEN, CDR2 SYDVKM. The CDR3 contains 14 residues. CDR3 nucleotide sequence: TGTGCCAGCAGTTTAGAGCGGGGGGGCTACGAGCAGTACTTC. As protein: CASSLERGGYEQYF.

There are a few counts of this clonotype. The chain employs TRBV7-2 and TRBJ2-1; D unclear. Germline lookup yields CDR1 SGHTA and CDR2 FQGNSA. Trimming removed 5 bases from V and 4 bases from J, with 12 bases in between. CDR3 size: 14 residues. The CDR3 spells CASSPASVYNEQFF. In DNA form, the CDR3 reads TGTGCCAGCAGCCCGGCCTCGGTTTACAATGAGCAGTTCTTC.

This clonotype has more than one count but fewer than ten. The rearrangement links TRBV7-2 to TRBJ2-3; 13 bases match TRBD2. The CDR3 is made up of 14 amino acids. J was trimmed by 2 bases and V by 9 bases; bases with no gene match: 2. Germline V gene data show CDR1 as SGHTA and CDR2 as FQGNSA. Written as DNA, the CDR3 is TGTGCCAGGGGGACTAGCGGGAACACAGATACGCAGTATTTT. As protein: CARGTSGNTDTQYF.

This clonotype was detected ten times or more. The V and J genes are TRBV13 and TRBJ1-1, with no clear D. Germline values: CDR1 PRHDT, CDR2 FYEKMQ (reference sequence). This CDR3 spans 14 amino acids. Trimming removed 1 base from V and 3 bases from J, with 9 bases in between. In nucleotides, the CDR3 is TGTGCCAGCAGCTTAGAAGGAGAATACACTGAAGCTTTCTTT. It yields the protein CASSLEGEYTEAFF.

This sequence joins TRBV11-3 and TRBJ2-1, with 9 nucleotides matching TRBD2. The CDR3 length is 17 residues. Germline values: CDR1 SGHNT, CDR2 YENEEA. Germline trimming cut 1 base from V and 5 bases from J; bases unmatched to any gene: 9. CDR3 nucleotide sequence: TGTGCCAGCAGCTTAGTATTTGGGCTAGCGGGAAACAATGAGCAGTTCTTC. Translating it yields CASSLVFGLAGNNEQFF.

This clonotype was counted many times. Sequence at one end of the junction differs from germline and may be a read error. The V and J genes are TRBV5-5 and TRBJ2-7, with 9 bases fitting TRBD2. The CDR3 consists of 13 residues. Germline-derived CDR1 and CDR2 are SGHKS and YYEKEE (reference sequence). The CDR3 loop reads CASSSRDTGTSHF. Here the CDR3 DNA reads TGTGCCAGCAGCTCGCGGGACACCGGGACTAGCCACTTC.

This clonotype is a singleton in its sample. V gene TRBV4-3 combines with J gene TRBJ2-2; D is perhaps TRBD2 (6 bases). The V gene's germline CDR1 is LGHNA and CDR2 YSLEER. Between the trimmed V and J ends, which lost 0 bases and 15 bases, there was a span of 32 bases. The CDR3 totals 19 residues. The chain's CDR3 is CASSQERSSGPGDLWRLFF. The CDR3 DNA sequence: TGCGCCAGCAGCCAAGAAAGGAGCAGTGGGCCGGGAGATTTATGGAGGTTGTTTTTT.

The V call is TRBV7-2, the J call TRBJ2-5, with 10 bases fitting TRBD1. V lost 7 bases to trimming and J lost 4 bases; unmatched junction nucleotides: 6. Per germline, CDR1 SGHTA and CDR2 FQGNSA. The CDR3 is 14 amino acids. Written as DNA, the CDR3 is TGTGCCAGCAAGAGGGACAGGGGACCAGAGACCCAGTACTTC. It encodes CASKRDRGPETQYF. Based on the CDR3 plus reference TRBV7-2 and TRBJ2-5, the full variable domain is GAGVSQSPSNKVTEKGKDVELRCDPISGHTALYWYRQSLGQGLEFLIYFQGNSAPDKSGLPSDRFSAERTGGSVSTLTIQRTQQEDSAVYLCASKRDRGPETQYFGPGTRLLVL.

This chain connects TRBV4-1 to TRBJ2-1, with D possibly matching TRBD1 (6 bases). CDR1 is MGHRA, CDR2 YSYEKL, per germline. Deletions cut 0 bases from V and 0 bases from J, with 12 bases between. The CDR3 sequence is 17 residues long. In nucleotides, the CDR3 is TGCGCCAGCAGCCAAGAATTCCTAGGGGGCTCCTACAATGAGCAGTTCTTC. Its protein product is CASSQEFLGGSYNEQFF.

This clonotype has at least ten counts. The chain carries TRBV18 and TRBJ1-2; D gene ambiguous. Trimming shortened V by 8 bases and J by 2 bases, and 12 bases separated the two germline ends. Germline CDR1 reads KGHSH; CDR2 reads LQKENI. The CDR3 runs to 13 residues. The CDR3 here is CASNQDRNYGYTF. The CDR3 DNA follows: TGTGCCAGCAACCAGGATAGAAACTATGGCTACACCTTC.

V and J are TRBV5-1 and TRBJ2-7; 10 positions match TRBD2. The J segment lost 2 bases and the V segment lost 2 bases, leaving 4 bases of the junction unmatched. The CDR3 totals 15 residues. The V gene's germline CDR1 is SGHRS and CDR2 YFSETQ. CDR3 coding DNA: TGCGCCAGCAGCTTAGGGACTAGCGAGACCTACGAGCAGTACTTC. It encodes CASSLGTSETYEQYF.

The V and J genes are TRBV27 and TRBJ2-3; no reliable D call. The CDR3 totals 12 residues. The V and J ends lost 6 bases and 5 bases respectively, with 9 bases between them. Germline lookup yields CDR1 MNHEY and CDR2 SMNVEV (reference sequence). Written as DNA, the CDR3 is TGTGCCAGCAGAGTATCGGGAGATACGCAGTATTTT. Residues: CASRVSGDTQYF.

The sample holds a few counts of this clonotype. The CDR3 loop reads CASSLSEIYGYTF. The CDR3, as DNA: TGTGCCAGCAGCTTATCAGAGATCTATGGCTACACCTTC. This rearrangement joins TRBV7-9 to TRBJ1-2; D call uncertain. This CDR3 is 13 amino acids long. Germline V gene data show CDR1 as SEHNR and CDR2 as FQNEAQ (reference sequence). Trimming took 2 bases from V and 4 from J, leaving 8 bases between them.

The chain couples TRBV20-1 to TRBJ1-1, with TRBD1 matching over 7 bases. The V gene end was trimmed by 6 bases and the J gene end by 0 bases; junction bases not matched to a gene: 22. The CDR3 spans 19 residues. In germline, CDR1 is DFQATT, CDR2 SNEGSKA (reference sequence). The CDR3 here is CSAPKGQVRGPFMNTEAFF. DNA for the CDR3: TGCAGTGCACCCAAAGGACAGGTCAGGGGACCCTTCATGAACACTGAAGCTTTCTTT.

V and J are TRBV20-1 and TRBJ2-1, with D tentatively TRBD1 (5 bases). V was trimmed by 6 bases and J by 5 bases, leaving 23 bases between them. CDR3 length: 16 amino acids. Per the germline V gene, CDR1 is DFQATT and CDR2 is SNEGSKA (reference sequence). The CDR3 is CSALRMGQGVDNEQFF. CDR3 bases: TGCAGTGCCCTACGAATGGGCCAAGGGGTTGACAATGAGCAGTTCTTC.

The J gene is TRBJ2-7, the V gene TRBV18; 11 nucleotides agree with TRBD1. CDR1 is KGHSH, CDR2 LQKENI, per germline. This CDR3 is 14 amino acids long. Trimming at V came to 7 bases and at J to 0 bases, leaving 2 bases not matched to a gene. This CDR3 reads CASFGTGGSYEQYF. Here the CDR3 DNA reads TGTGCCAGCTTCGGGACAGGGGGCTCCTACGAGCAGTACTTC.

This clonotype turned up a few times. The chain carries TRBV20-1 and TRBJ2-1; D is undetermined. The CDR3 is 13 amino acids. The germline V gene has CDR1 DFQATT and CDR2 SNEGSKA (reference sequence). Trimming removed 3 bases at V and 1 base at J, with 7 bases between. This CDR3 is CSASGYSYNEQFF. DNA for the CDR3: TGCAGTGCTAGCGGATATTCCTACAATGAGCAGTTCTTC.

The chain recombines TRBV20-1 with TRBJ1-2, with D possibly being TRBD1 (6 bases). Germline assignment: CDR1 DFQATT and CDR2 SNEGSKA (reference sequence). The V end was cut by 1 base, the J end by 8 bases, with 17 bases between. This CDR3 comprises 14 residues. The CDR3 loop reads CSARGSGGAGGYTF. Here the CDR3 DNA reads TGCAGTGCTAGAGGTTCCGGGGGCGCGGGAGGCTACACCTTC.

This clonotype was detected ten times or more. In nucleotides, the CDR3 is TGTGCCACCAGTGACCACCCCGTGCAGGGGATCACTCCGTTCGATCAGCCCCAGCATTTT. This sequence encodes CATSDHPVQGITPFDQPQHF. The chain recombines TRBV24-1 with TRBJ1-5, with a weak D call TRBD1 (6 bases). CDR3 size: 20 residues. Germline V gives CDR1 KGHDR, CDR2 SFDVKD. Trimming stripped 4 bases from V and 5 bases from J, with 29 bases between.

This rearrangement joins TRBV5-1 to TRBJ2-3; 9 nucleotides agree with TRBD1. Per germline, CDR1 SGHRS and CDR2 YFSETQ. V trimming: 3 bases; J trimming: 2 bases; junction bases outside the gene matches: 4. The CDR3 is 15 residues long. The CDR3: CASSSGQGVTDTQYF. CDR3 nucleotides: TGCGCCAGCAGCTCGGGACAGGGTGTCACAGATACGCAGTATTTT. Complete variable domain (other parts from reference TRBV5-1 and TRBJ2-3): KAGVTQTPRYLIKTRGQQVTLSCSPISGHRSVSWYQQTPGQGLQFLFEYFSETQRNKGNFPGRFSGRQFSNSRSEMNVSTLELGDSALYLCASSSGQGVTDTQYFGPGTRLTVL.